This T cell receptor beta chain emerged from a study of T cells in localized non-small cell lung cancer. Points on this clone: Its antigen remains unknown.

The repertoire was sequenced with immunoSEQ multiplex PCR; TCRdb's copy has only in-frame clones and lacks some. Counted here are 20,000 to 25,000 clones, more than 75% occurring once; the ten biggest clones make up approximately 15%. Trimming pared 7 bases from V and 7 bases from J, leaving 22 bases between. This CDR3 comprises 15 residues. The germline CDR1 and CDR2 sequences are SGHVS and FQNEAQ. Study conclusions and caveats: Exceeding tumor, uninvolved adjacent lung had the highest T cell clonality. Longer overall survival accompanied higher blood T cell density.

The rearrangement uses TRBV7-8 and TRBJ1-1, with D maybe TRBD1 (5 bases). The TCR comes from a woman aged 40-75 years with stage II squamous cell lung carcinoma. The sample consisted of PBMCs, taken before any cancer treatment. CDR3 DNA: TGTGCCAGCACCTGGGCTTGGGGGGGGAGACGTGAAGCTTTCTTT. Translated: CASTWAWGGRREAFF.